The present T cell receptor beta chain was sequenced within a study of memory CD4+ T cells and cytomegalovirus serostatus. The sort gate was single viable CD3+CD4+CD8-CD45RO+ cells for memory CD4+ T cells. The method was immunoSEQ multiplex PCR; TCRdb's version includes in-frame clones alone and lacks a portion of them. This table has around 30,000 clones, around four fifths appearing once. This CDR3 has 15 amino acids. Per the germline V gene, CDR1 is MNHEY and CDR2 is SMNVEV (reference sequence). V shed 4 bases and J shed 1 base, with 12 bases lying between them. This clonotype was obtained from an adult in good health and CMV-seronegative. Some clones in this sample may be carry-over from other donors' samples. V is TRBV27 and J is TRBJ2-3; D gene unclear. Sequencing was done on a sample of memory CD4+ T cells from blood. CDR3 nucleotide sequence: TGTGCCAGCAGTTCCCGGACCATGGGCACAGATACGCAGTATTTT. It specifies CASSSRTMGTDTQYF.